The 27 T cell receptor beta chains in this list originate from one sample, sequenced in a study of cytomegalovirus exposure and HLA in healthy donors. The PCR had 60 Vbeta and 13 Jbeta primers. Profiled with immunoSEQ multiplex PCR; TCRdb holds only in-frame clones, not every one. This listing includes 93,000 or so clones. The material sequenced was PBMCs. These receptors all stem from a middle-aged man in good health and CMV-seronegative.

V usage is TRBV6-5 and J usage is TRBJ1-2; a weak D match, TRBD1 (5 bases). Germline CDR1 is MNHEY and CDR2 is SVGAGI. V was trimmed by 2 bases and J by 10 bases, leaving 8 bases between them. The CDR3 length is 11 residues. The CDR3 loop is CASSYAGPYTF. DNA of the CDR3: TGTGCCAGCAGTTACGCGGGGCCCTACACCTTC.

This chain uses TRBV28 with TRBJ1-2; D may be TRBD1 (6 bases). Germline-derived CDR1 and CDR2 are MDHEN and SYDVKM. Trimming removed 5 bases from V and 2 bases from J, with 12 bases in between. This CDR3 is built from 14 residues. The CDR3 coding sequence is TGTGCCAGCAGTCTCGGGACAAAGAACTATGGCTACACCTTC. Its protein product is CASSLGTKNYGYTF.

The CDR3 spells CASSQEGGWGYNEQFF. The CDR3 bases are TGCGCCAGCAGCCAAGAAGGGGGCTGGGGATACAATGAGCAGTTCTTC. This chain uses TRBV4-1 with TRBJ2-1; 7 bases line up with TRBD1. The V gene end was trimmed by 0 bases and the J gene end by 4 bases; junction bases not matched to a gene: 6. There are 16 residues in the CDR3. Germline loops: CDR1 MGHRA, CDR2 YSYEKL.

The rearrangement links TRBV19 to TRBJ2-7, with D tentatively TRBD2 (6 bases). Germline V CDR1 and CDR2: LNHDA, SQIVND (reference sequence). V lost 3 bases and J 3 bases, leaving 15 bases between the germline ends. There are 15 residues in the CDR3. This CDR3 reads CASSIGGESIYEQYF. CDR3 bases: TGTGCCAGTAGTATCGGGGGAGAATCTATCTACGAGCAGTACTTC.

The rearrangement links TRBV14 to TRBJ2-7; weak D call: TRBD1 (5 bases). The CDR3 has 14 amino acids. Per the germline V gene, CDR1 is SGHDN and CDR2 is FVKESK. V dropped 3 bases and J dropped 5 bases, with 14 bases sitting between them. The DNA of the CDR3 is TGTGCCAGCAGCCAGGGCAGGACATCGGACGAGCAGTACTTC. As protein: CASSQGRTSDEQYF.

V gene TRBV7-8 combines with J gene TRBJ2-5, with a tentative D call TRBD2 (5 bases). Deletions cut 6 bases from V and 5 bases from J, with 22 bases between. Looked up from germline, CDR1 is SGHVS and CDR2 is FQNEAQ. CDR3 length: 16 residues. CDR3 sequence (DNA): TGTGCCAGCAGTTCCCACGGGAAGGGAAAGGATGAGACCCAGTACTTC. Protein sequence: CASSSHGKGKDETQYF.

V usage is TRBV30 and J usage is TRBJ2-2, with TRBD2 matching over 8 bases. This CDR3 contains 16 residues. V trimming: 2 bases; J trimming: 5 bases; junction bases outside the gene matches: 10. The germline V gene encodes CDR1 GTSNPN and CDR2 SVGIG (reference sequence). The CDR3 nucleotides are TGTGCCTGGAGTACAATCGGGGGGGCCATTACCGGGGAGCTGTTTTTT. This gives the protein CAWSTIGGAITGELFF.

As to this clone: The junction shows a germline mismatch at one end, possibly a read error. Distinct nucleotide sequences in the sample also encode this CDR3. The V gene is TRBV4-3, the J gene TRBJ2-3, with a tentative D call TRBD2 (6 bases). The CDR3 runs 17 residues. Germline V gene lookup returns CDR1 LGHNA and CDR2 YSLEER. Here the CDR3 DNA reads TGCGCCAGCAGCCAAGATTTCCCGGGGGTGGGCACAGATACGCAGTACTTT. This codes for CASSQDFPGVGTDTQYF.

The chain joins TRBV14 to TRBJ2-5; TRBD2 matches 13 bases. V lost 4 bases to trimming and J lost 3 bases; unmatched junction nucleotides: 11. The CDR3 contains 18 residues. Germline V gene data show CDR1 as SGHDN and CDR2 as FVKESK. The CDR3 region has the DNA TGTGCCAGCAGCCTATACCGCGGACTAGCGGGAGTTGAAGAGACCCAGTACTTC. Translating it yields CASSLYRGLAGVEETQYF.

The CDR3 coding sequence is TGTGCCAGCTCACCCACATCGTGGGCGGGGAACACTGAAGCTTTCTTT. Its translation is CASSPTSWAGNTEAFF. J is TRBJ1-1 and V is TRBV18; the D is unclear. V gave up 3 bases and J gave up 1 base, with 15 bases separating them. The CDR3 covers 16 residues. In germline, CDR1 is KGHSH, CDR2 LQKENI.

The rearrangement links TRBV18 to TRBJ2-1, with 12 nucleotides matching TRBD2. Losses at the gene ends were 5 bases for V and 9 bases for J; bases not matched to a gene: 8. The V gene's germline CDR1 is KGHSH and CDR2 LQKENI. The CDR3 has 15 residues. CDR3 in DNA: TGTGCCAGCTCATCACGGACTAGCGGGAATGTTGAGCAGTTCTTC. Translated: CASSSRTSGNVEQFF.

The chain uses TRBV2 and TRBJ1-2; 8 bases match TRBD1. After removal of 1 base from V and 6 bases from J, the junction contained 4 bases not matched to a gene. CDR1 and CDR2 from the germline V gene are SNHLY and FYNNEI. The CDR3 has 14 residues. In DNA form, the CDR3 reads TGTGCCAGCAGTGAAGGGACAGGGAGTGATGGCTACACCTTC. Its translation is CASSEGTGSDGYTF.

The chain joins TRBV6-1 to TRBJ1-4; D is uncertain. The CDR3 spans 14 residues. V was pared by 3 bases and J by 7 bases, with 12 bases between. Germline lookup yields CDR1 MNHNS and CDR2 SASEGT. DNA of the CDR3: TGTGCCAGCAGTGACGGGAGGGTGGGTGAAAAACTGTTTTTT. Protein product: CASSDGRVGEKLFF.

The chain employs TRBV9 and TRBJ1-1; TRBD1 is a possible D gene (5 bases). The CDR3 totals 15 residues. CDR1 is SGDLS and CDR2 is YYNGEE in the germline V gene. V was trimmed by 2 bases and J by 6 bases, leaving 17 bases between them. In nucleotides, the CDR3 is TGTGCCAGCAGCGTTCGGAGCGGGGGGTTGGCTGAAGCTTTCTTT. Encoded protein: CASSVRSGGLAEAFF.

J is TRBJ1-1 and V is TRBV7-8; 7 bases line up with TRBD1. CDR3 length: 15 residues. The J segment lost 1 base and the V segment lost 0 bases, leaving 2 bases of the junction unmatched. Germline CDR1 reads SGHVS; CDR2 reads FQNEAQ. The CDR3 coding sequence is TGTGCCAGCAGCTTAGCTCCAGGGGGGAACACTGAAGCTTTCTTT. Its translation is CASSLAPGGNTEAFF.

The rearrangement uses TRBV30 and TRBJ1-5; 8 bases map to TRBD1. Germline-derived CDR1 and CDR2 are GTSNPN and SVGIG (reference sequence). The CDR3 loop spans 16 amino acids. The V gene end was trimmed by 5 bases and the J gene end by 3 bases; junction bases not matched to a gene: 12. The CDR3 here is CAWQTGAHWDNQPQHF. The CDR3 region has the DNA TGTGCCTGGCAGACAGGGGCTCACTGGGACAATCAGCCCCAGCATTTT.

This sequence joins TRBV11-2 and TRBJ2-7; tentative D call: TRBD2 (6 bases). The V end was cut by 1 base, the J end by 0 bases, with 10 bases between. The CDR3 contains 15 residues. The germline V gene encodes CDR1 SGHAT and CDR2 FQNNGV. The CDR3 coding sequence is TGTGCCAGCAGCTTAGGGGCGACTAGCTCCTACGAGCAGTACTTC. Encoded protein: CASSLGATSSYEQYF.

The V gene is TRBV5-1, the J gene TRBJ1-6, with a tentative D call TRBD1 (5 bases). The CDR3 runs 13 residues. CDR1 is SGHRS and CDR2 is YFSETQ in the germline V gene. Trimming left V 5 bases short and J 10 bases short, with 13 bases between. This CDR3 is CASSPRGGSPLHF. The CDR3, as DNA: TGCGCCAGCAGTCCAAGGGGAGGCTCACCCCTCCACTTT.

The rearrangement uses TRBV28 and TRBJ1-1; unclear D gene. The length of the CDR3 is 10 residues. Germline lookup yields CDR1 MDHEN and CDR2 SYDVKM. Trimming shortened V by 4 bases and J by 11 bases, and 8 bases separated the two germline ends. The CDR3 DNA follows: TGTGCCAGCAGTTACCATGAGGCTTTCTTT. Amino acids: CASSYHEAFF.

The rearrangement links TRBV19 to TRBJ1-1; D call uncertain. The CDR3 runs 13 residues. The ends were cut back, 3 bases at V and 10 bases at J, with 15 bases in the middle. CDR1 is LNHDA, CDR2 SQIVND, per germline (reference sequence). CDR3 region: CASSIRPQIRAFF. CDR3 sequence (DNA): TGTGCCAGTAGTATCAGGCCCCAAATACGAGCTTTCTTT.

In DNA form, the CDR3 reads TGTGCCAGCAGCCAAGAAACAGGGGGGCGCTCTGGAAACACCATATATTTT. Its protein is CASSQETGGRSGNTIYF. This sequence joins TRBV4-2 and TRBJ1-3; 8 nucleotides match TRBD1. With V trimmed by 0 bases and J by 0 bases, 4 bases remained unmatched. From germline, CDR1 is LGHNA and CDR2 YNFKEQ. This CDR3 has 17 residues.

This CDR3 reads CASSLGRDNEQFF. For the CDR3, the DNA is TGTGCCAGCAGCTTAGGCCGAGACAATGAGCAGTTCTTC. The chain links TRBV7-6 to TRBJ2-1; D is unclear. The CDR3 is made up of 13 amino acids. Germline V gene sequence: CDR1 SGHVS, CDR2 FNYEAQ. V lost 1 base, J lost 5 bases, and 6 bases lay in between.

The genes are TRBV7-2 and TRBJ1-2, with D maybe TRBD1 (5 bases). V lost 1 base and J 1 base, leaving 10 bases between the germline ends. The V gene's germline CDR1 is SGHTA and CDR2 FQGNSA. This CDR3 is built from 15 residues. The CDR3 DNA reads TGTGCCAGCAGCTTAGTAGCAGGGAATAACTATGGCTACACCTTC. This sequence encodes CASSLVAGNNYGYTF.

The chain combines TRBV7-2 with TRBJ2-1; TRBD2 matches at 11 bases. This CDR3 has 16 amino acids. Unmatched junction bases numbered 6, after V lost 5 bases and J lost 3 bases. CDR1 and CDR2 (germline): SGHTA, FQGNSA. Written as DNA, the CDR3 is TGTGCCAGCAGCCTTAGCGGGGGGGCGGTCTACAATGAGCAGTTCTTC. Amino acid sequence: CASSLSGGAVYNEQFF.

This chain connects TRBV6-6 to TRBJ1-1, with D perhaps matching TRBD1 (6 bases). The V gene lost 6 bases and the J gene lost 0 bases, with 17 bases spanning the gap. The CDR3 consists of 16 residues. The germline CDR1 and CDR2 sequences are MNHNY and SVGAGI (reference sequence). CDR3 nucleotide sequence: TGTGCCAGCAGCCCCCAACAGGGAAACTTGAACACTGAAGCTTTCTTT. Translating it yields CASSPQQGNLNTEAFF.

The V and J genes are TRBV6-4 and TRBJ1-1; D is possibly TRBD1 (5 bases). The CDR3 is 13 amino acids. CDR1 and CDR2 from the germline V gene are MRHNA and SNTAGT. Trimming pared 6 bases from V and 4 bases from J, leaving 12 bases between. The CDR3 sequence: CASSPVGGTEAFF. In nucleotides, the CDR3 is TGTGCCAGCAGCCCAGTGGGGGGCACTGAAGCTTTCTTT.

The genes are TRBV6-1 and TRBJ2-1; the D gene is possibly TRBD2 (6 bases). This CDR3 comprises 15 residues. Trimming removed 2 bases at V and 9 bases at J, with 17 bases between. CDR1 and CDR2 (germline): MNHNS, SASEGT. This CDR3 reads CASSENPGVPGEQFF. The CDR3 nucleotides are TGTGCCAGCAGTGAAAATCCGGGAGTACCCGGTGAGCAGTTCTTC.